This T cell receptor beta chain came from a study of beta chain features in type 1 diabetes (dated by TCRdb to between 2017 and 2018). Broadly, across the study: No differences in mean age, gender distribution, total cell number or subset yield were found between patients and healthy donors. A total of around 110,000,000 sorted cells were examined across all samples, and RNA yield correlated strongly with the number of cells per subset. The study compared the TCRB repertoires of sorted circulating CD4+ T cell subsets in recently diagnosed type 1 diabetes patients with those in matched healthy donors. Naive and central memory subsets were obtained from all 30 or so donors, but regulatory and stem cell-like memory subsets were isolated from only 8 patients and 8 healthy donors.

Paper-wide results and their limitations: A moderate but significant shortening of TCRB CDR3 length was observed in type 1 diabetes patients in all four CD4+ subsets. Only small numbers of individuals were included in the HLA sub-analyses, which left unresolved whether HLA type had any influence on TCRB rearrangement. The naive, central memory and regulatory TCRB repertoires appeared to resemble one another more closely among patients than among healthy donors. Because cDNA rather than genomic DNA was sequenced, highly expressing activated cells could have been over-represented, although no difference in activation and CD3 levels was found between groups. Shorter templates might be favored by PCR, yet because patient and control samples were amplified and corrected together, any such skew would affect both groups equally. At VDJ recombination sites, type 1 diabetes patients had fewer insertions and more deleted nucleotides, which implies abnormalities in thymic rearrangement.

On this clone: This clone's antigen is unknown. No base quality values were provided; no much bigger clone lies one nucleotide off.

The entire isolated RNA was reverse transcribed using the High Capacity cDNA Reverse Transcription Kit, and thus expressed TCRB transcripts were sequenced. Naive, central memory and regulatory T cell samples underwent deep immunoSEQ sequencing, averaging roughly 3.4 million total reads per sample. After sorted cells were lysed in RLT buffer, RNA was extracted with DNase-treated RNeasy Micro or Mini kits, with the choice depending on cell number. To prevent cross-contamination, every cell subset was processed on its own, while patient and healthy donor samples were processed together. Using the immunoSEQ multiplex PCR, TCRB sequences were amplified from cDNA into 87-bp fragments spanning the CDR3 region. Sequencing of the amplicons was done on the Illumina HiSeq platform. In the source study's methods: PCR bias was corrected computationally using synthetic template baselines, and reads within Hamming distance 2 were collapsed, with unmergeable singletons discarded. By aligning reads against IMGT, V, D and J genes, CDR3 length, and insertions or deletions at six rearrangement sites were assigned. Within each subset, clonotype counts were normalized to sorted cell number, and only after that were true diversity and Gini coefficients computed with the tcR R package. Repertoire sharing was quantified using the overlap coefficient calculated on TCRB nucleotide sequences. Out-of-frame TCRB sequences from naive cells were analyzed to stand in for the pre-selection repertoire. The source is immuneACCESS, and TCRdb retained only in-frame sequences with V and J called. Part of the clones is not carried over; for the studies checked, unresolved V genes explain less than half of this, and the remainder is unexplained. That table supplies the V and J calls and clone size; D and trimming were determined from the DNA. Across this sample there are fewer than 650,000 clones, with 15% to 19% seen only once. About 0.087% of the sample goes to the ten largest clones.

From each donor, a single peripheral blood sample of roughly 0.11 L on average was drawn into heparinised tubes. A BD FACSAria II was used to sort naive, central memory, regulatory and stem cell-like memory CD4+ T cells with a panel that included CD45RO, CCR7, CD25, CD127, CD95 and CD27. Purity was above 95% for every sorted population. PBMCs were isolated immediately by Lymphoprep density gradient centrifugation and stained directly without culture. To minimize batch effects, samples were stained and sorted in pairs, one healthy donor with one patient per experiment. From cysteine to phenylalanine, the CDR3 is 15 amino acids long. The only DNA kept is the CDR3, 45 bases in frame from the first base. The junction shows trimming of 5 bases on V and 9 bases on J, and the gene matches do not reach 8 bases of it. Via the germline V gene, CDR1 is SGHTA and CDR2 FQGNSA.

Source material: naive CD4+ T cells from blood. The intended sense of this specimen's cell subset or site label: true naive CD4+ T cells. The chain joins TRBV7-2 to TRBJ2-1; 12 middle bases align to TRBD2. The sequence was collected from a man aged 18-30 years in good health. The CDR3 is CASSRRTSGNGEQFF. The nucleotides are TGTGCCAGCAGCCGCAGGACTAGCGGGAATGGTGAGCAGTTCTTC.